This section outlines one T cell receptor (beta chain) sequence together with its context. Its binding antigen is unknown. Base qualities are not recorded, but no much larger clone differs from it by a single base. Frozen genomic DNA underwent high-throughput TCRbeta CDR3 sequencing by immunoSEQ, including PCR amplification, mapping, bias correction and internal controls. The original methods were these. Only productive rearrangements were retained, and each unique TCRbeta sequence was defined by its CDR3 nucleotide sequence together with its V and J gene. For a sequence to be called donor-reactive, it needed a frequency of at least 0.01% and at least 5-fold expansion in CFSE-low cells compared with unstimulated pre-transplant cells. To ensure at least 90% detection power, minimum frequency thresholds were set for each subject based on that subject's lowest-template unstimulated sample. Jensen-Shannon divergence between the top 1000 TCRbeta sequences post-transplant and pre-transplant was used to measure repertoire turnover. Two-sided Fisher's exact tests were used to test for changes in how often donor-reactive sequences were detected. Entries here come from immuneACCESS through TCRdb and include only in-frame sequences with V and J called. Some clones fail to appear in such tables; in the studies checked, an unresolved V gene covers under half of the shortfall, and the cause of the remainder is unknown. V, J and clone size were drawn from that table, and D and trimming were deduced from the DNA. The sample table shows about 50,000 clones, and over 65% are seen once. Together, the top ten hold more than 9% of the sample.

Thawed unstimulated PBMCs were stained for CD3, CD4 and CD8 and FACS-sorted into CD3+CD4+ and CD3+CD8+ populations. Each of the 8 studied subjects was randomized to immunosuppression withdrawal. The Qiagen DNeasy Blood and Tissue Kit was used for genomic DNA isolation. For CDR1 and CDR2, the germline V gene lists SGHAT and FQNNGV. V loses 5 bases, J loses 2 bases, and the germline ends lie 10 bases apart. From its cysteine to its phenylalanine, the CDR3 spans 13 amino acids. The CDR3 DNA has 39 bases and is translated from base 1. This sample stems from a study of T cell clones after liver transplantation (dated by TCRdb to about 2019). At the level of the whole study: The samples were obtained from ITN030ST, a randomized trial that attempted immunosuppression withdrawal within 2 years after liver transplantation. Three of the eight recipients were HCV-positive; the others were transplanted for non-autoimmune, non-viral indications. Tolerance was defined as complete immunosuppression withdrawal for at least one year with no rise in liver enzymes beyond twice the upper limit of normal. As an antigen-independent comparator for donor-reactive sequences, third party-reactive TCRbeta sequences were also identified from pre-transplant MLRs. Blood samples were taken pre-transplant, pre-randomization before withdrawal, and post-randomization after full withdrawal or failed withdrawal. Until randomization at 12-24 months post-transplant, subjects were given standard immunosuppression, with no induction therapy. After a pre-transplant mixed lymphocyte reaction, TCRbeta sequencing was used to pinpoint donor-reactive T cell clones, which were subsequently tracked in post-transplant blood. A cohort of 8 liver transplant recipients was studied, of whom 3 were classified as tolerant and 5 as non-tolerant. What the work shows at the level of the full study, not this receptor alone: Since no allograft tissue specimens were available, donor-reactive T cells may have migrated into the graft instead of being deleted. In 5 of 8 subjects, circulating donor-reactive CD4 TCRbeta sequences decreased significantly after transplant, regardless of tolerance or HCV status. In two subjects, low numbers of available donor cells limited the measurable donor-reactive repertoire. The conclusions were considered preliminary, being limited by small, heterogeneous patient numbers and non-standardized post-transplant time points. The decline in donor-reactive sequences exceeded the decline in third party-reactive sequences, suggesting partial antigen-specific deletion that was unrelated to withdrawal success. When repertoire turnover was accounted for, significantly reduced detection of donor-reactive sequences was found in 7 of 8 subjects for CD4 and in 8 of 8 subjects for CD8.

The starting material was CD4+ T cells from blood, obtained around 54 months after liver transplant. The chain is encoded by TRBV11-2 joined to TRBJ2-7; the best D guess is TRBD1, with 5 bases matching. This TCR was sampled from a human patient who received a liver transplant. Some T cells may derive from the graft donor when a transplant has been performed. The CDR3 region: CASSAFRAYEQYF. Here is the DNA: TGTGCCAGCAGCGCCTTCAGGGCCTACGAGCAGTACTTC.